Sequencing of this TCR beta chain was carried out in a study of blood T cell repertoires in COVID-19. The ends were cut back, 8 bases at V and 9 bases at J, with 11 bases in the middle. CDR1 is SGHVS, CDR2 FQNEAQ, per germline. This CDR3 comprises 11 residues. TCRdb's copy holds only in-frame clones and misses some; the assay was immunoSEQ multiplex PCR. The profile shows about 480,000 clones, about 87% of them singletons. The chain has TRBV7-8 and TRBJ2-4; possible D gene TRBD2, 5 bases. Sequences were obtained from peripheral blood. This TCR came from a woman aged 45-60 years with COVID-19, enrolled during active disease. CDR3 sequence (DNA): TGTGCCAGCGGCCACGCGGGCATTCAGTACTTC. Translation: CASGHAGIQYF.